This section outlines one T cell receptor (beta chain) sequence together with its context. No cognate antigen has been identified for it. No much larger clone is present one base from it, and per-base qualities are unavailable. These data belong to a study of blood T cell repertoires in COVID-19 (dated by TCRdb to 2020 to 2021). Background for the entire study: Collaborator samples came from the United States, Italy and Spain and covered acute and convalescent phases of COVID-19. Nearly every sample came with metadata listing a de-identified subject ID, COVID-19 status, age in years and sex. HLA class I and class II types, where available, came from metadata supplied by the sample provider rather than from assay-based typing. The material from the prospective study consisted of cDNA or gDNA derived from T cells, B-cell-depleted T cells, or PBMCs. The repertoires were made available in a free public database intended to serve as a resource for research on the immune response to SARS-CoV-2. The samples were drawn from the first 160 participants of the ongoing ImmuneRACE study and from 1,254 subjects provided by 6 global collaborators. The dataset comprised deeply sampled blood TCRbeta repertoires from subjects exposed to, actively infected with, or recovered from COVID-19. Study-wide findings and limitations: The amount of clinical and demographic metadata varied by source and participant and was provided uncurated.

Whole blood was collected in K2EDTA tubes by collaborating institutions according to the institutions' own protocols. Collaborator samples were shipped for TCRbeta analysis as frozen whole blood, isolated PBMCs, or DNA extracted from either sample type. TCRbeta CDR3 regions were amplified from genomic DNA using the immunoSEQ Assay, a bias-controlled multiplex PCR. On the authors' methods: The number of nucleated cells in each sample was estimated from the amplification of reference gene primers within the assay. To quantify the absolute abundance of each unique TCRbeta CDR3 rearrangement, sequence reads were collapsed and filtered. For each sample, productive Simpson clonality was calculated as the square root of Simpson's diversity index over productive rearrangements. Held by TCRdb, this immuneACCESS table contains in-frame sequences only and omits some clones. Under half of the omission traces to an unresolved V gene where checked; the cause of the rest is unknown. That table furnishes V, J and clone size, whereas the DNA furnished D and trimming. For this sample there are about 170,000 clones; approximately 87% appear just once. Roughly 3.3% of the sample lies in the top ten.

Sequencing was carried out using peripheral blood. The sequence derives from a man between 18 and 35 years old with active or convalescent COVID-19.

The CDR3 sequence is CASSQTGYVTEAFF. The base sequence is TGTGCCAGCAGTCAGACAGGGTACGTCACTGAAGCTTTCTTT. Recombination joined TRBV6-2 or TRBV6-3 with TRBJ1-1; 7 junctional bases match TRBD1. The germline V gene encodes CDR1 MNHEY and CDR2 SVGEGT. The CDR3 contains 14 residues, cysteine and phenylalanine counted. Only the CDR3 portion is preserved as DNA: 42 bases, with reading frame beginning at the first base. The germline V end is reduced by 5 bases and the J end by 4 bases; junction bases left unmatched: 7.